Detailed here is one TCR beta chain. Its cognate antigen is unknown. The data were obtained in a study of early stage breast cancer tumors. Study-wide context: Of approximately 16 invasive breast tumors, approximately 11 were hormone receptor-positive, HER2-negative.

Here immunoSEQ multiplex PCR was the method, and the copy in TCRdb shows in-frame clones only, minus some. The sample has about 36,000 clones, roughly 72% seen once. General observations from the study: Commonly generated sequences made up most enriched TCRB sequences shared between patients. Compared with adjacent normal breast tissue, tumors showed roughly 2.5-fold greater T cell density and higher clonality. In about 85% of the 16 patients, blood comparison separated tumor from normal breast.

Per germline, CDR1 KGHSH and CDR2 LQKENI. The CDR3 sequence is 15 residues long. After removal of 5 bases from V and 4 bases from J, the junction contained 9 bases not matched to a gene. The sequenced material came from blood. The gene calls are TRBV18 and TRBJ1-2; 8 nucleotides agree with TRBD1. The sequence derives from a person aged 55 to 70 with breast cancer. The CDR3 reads CASSETGVPVYGYTF. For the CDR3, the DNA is TGTGCCAGCTCAGAGACAGGGGTCCCTGTCTATGGCTACACCTTC.